This entry concerns a single T cell receptor beta chain. Its specificity is unknown. V dropped 4 bases and J dropped 7; count of bases not matched to a gene: 13. CDR3 length: 17 amino acids. Libraries were prepared by immunoSEQ multiplex PCR; TCRdb keeps only in-frame clonotypes and omits some of them. The sample shows about 52,000 clones, around 74% of them seen only once. This entry belongs to a study of PD-L1 blockade in urothelial cancer. Background on the study: Prior regimens of chemotherapy numbered 0 to 3 per patient. Study findings and constraints: Survival was better when pretreatment blood TCR clonality fell below the median.

Time point given: pretreatment peripheral blood. There were between 1 and 8 samples from each patient, taken pretreatment and on-treatment. The chain has TRBV23-1 and TRBJ1-1, with 12 bases matching TRBD1. TRBV23-1 is an open reading frame, and its role is uncertain. This sample comprised PBMCs, obtained around atezolizumab (anti-PD-L1) treatment. The receptor was isolated from a man aged 65 to 79 with urothelial cancer. The CDR3 sequence is CASSRVRDRGRQDEAFF. The CDR3 DNA is TGCGCCAGCAGTCGCGTCCGGGACAGGGGGCGCCAGGATGAAGCTTTCTTT.